One TCR beta chain is described in this entry. This entry belongs to a study of shared clonotypes between healthy human individuals. The CDR3 loop spans 17 amino acids. The germline V gene has CDR1 MRHNA and CDR2 SNTAGT. Trimming took off 2 bases at V and 0 bases at J, with 11 bases between the two ends. Every unsorted PBMC PCR replicate was loaded with about 290 ng DNA, approximately 30,000 T cell genomes. Libraries were prepared by immunoSEQ multiplex PCR; TCRdb keeps only in-frame clonotypes and omits some of them. The sample lists 450,000 to 500,000 clones, approximately 82% occurring once. Extraction of genomic DNA in unsorted samples used approximately 96 million PBMCs.

The sequence was collected from a middle-aged woman in good health. Some clones in this sample may be carry-over from other donors' samples. V is TRBV6-4 and J is TRBJ2-6, with D tentatively TRBD2 (6 bases). Sequenced material: PBMCs. CDR3 sequence: CASSDGDSHSGANVLTF. DNA of the CDR3: TGTGCCAGCAGTGACGGGGACTCCCACTCTGGGGCCAACGTCCTGACTTTC.